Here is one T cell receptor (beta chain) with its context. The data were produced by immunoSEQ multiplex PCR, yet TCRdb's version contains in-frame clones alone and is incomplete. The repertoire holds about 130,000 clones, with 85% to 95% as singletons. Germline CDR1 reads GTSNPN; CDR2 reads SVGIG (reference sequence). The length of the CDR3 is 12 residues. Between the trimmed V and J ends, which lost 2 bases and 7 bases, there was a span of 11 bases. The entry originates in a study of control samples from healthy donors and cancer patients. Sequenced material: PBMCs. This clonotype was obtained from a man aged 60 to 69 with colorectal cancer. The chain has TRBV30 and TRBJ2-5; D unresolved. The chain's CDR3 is CAWSPPSATQYF. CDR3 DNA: TGTGCCTGGAGTCCCCCTTCGGCGACCCAGTACTTC. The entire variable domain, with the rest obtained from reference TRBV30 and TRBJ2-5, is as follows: SQTIHQWPATLVQPVGSPLSLECTVEGTSNPNLYWYRQAAGRGLQLLFYSVGIGQISSEVPQNLSASRPQDRQFILSSKKLLLSDSGFYLCAWSPPSATQYFGPGTRLLVL.